This T cell receptor (beta chain) came from a study of healthy donors' naive CD4 and CD8 T cells. Study conclusions and caveats: Reportedly, most V and J gene segments showed naive CD4+ versus CD8+ bias. Negatively charged CDR3s marked CD8+ lineage; positively charged CDR3s marked CD4+ lineage.

CD4+CD8-CD45RO-CD45RA+ cells were naive CD4+; CD8+CD4-CD45RA+CD27bright cells were naive CD8+. TCR libraries were built from 500 to 600 ng of total RNA by linear amplification. TCRdb independently ran MiXCR on the reads; one entry per CDR3 protein. The sample shows about 180,000 distinct CDR3 sequences, over 60% of them seen only once. As to this clonotype: Its antigen remains unidentified.

The sample consisted of naive CD4+ and CD8+ T cells sorted from blood, pooled from several donors. The TCR was taken from a pool of human donors in good health; the sample pools cells from several healthy donors.

DNA of the CDR3: TGTGCCAGCACCCCCGGGAGCGGGGGTTACGAGCAGTACTTC. It yields the protein CASTPGSGGYEQYF. V usage is TRBV11-2 and J usage is TRBJ2-7; TRBD2 aligns across 8 bases. In germline, CDR1 is SGHAT, CDR2 FQNNGV. J gave up 4 bases and V 7 bases, and 9 bases lay outside the gene matches. The CDR3 spans 14 residues.